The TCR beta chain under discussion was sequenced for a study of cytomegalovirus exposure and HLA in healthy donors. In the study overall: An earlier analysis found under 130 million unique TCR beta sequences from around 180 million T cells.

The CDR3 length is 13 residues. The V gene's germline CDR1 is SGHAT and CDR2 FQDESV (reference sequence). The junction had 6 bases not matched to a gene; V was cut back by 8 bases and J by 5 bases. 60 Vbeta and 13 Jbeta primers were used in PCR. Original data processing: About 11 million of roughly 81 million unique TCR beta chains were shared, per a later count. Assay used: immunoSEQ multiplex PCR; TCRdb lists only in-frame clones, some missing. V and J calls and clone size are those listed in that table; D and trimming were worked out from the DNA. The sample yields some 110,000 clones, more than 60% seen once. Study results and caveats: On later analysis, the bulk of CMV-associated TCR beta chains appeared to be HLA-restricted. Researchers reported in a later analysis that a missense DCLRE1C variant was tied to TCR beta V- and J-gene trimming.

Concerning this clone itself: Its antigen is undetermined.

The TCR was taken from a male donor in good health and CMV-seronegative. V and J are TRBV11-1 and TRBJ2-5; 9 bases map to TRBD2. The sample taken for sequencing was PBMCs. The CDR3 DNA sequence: TGTGCCAGCGAGGGACTAGCAGGGGAGACCCAGTACTTC. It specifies CASEGLAGETQYF.